Listed below are T cell receptor beta chains from one sample, sequenced in a study of cytomegalovirus exposure and HLA in healthy donors. Produced via immunoSEQ multiplex PCR; TCRdb's table is partial and in-frame only. Of 120,000 to 150,000 clones in the sample, around 72% were seen once. Sequencing input: PBMCs. These receptors were taken from a woman between 35 and 50 years old in good health and CMV-seronegative. Each CDR3 is given without its conserved first and last residue. Rows give clone size only sometimes, using once, few, many, or a class for an expanded clone.

. | TRBJ2-5 | TRBV28 | ASSSTGSRGETQY
. | TRBJ2-1 | TRBV4-1 | ASSQAGSRDEQF
. | TRBJ2-1 | TRBV21-1 | ASGPTVEQF
. | TRBJ2-3 | TRBV5-4 | ASSLGIGGARDTQY
. | TRBJ1-4 | TRBV9 | ASSSGPGGEKLF
. | TRBJ1-2 | TRBV2 | ASSESGRGGYT
few | TRBJ2-7 | TRBV25-1 | ASSVESGSYEQY
. | TRBJ1-1 | TRBV4-2 | ASSQGEGEAF
. | TRBJ2-1 | TRBV2 | ASSLQGNEQF
. | TRBJ2-7 | TRBV27 | ASSYLGEIEQY
. | TRBJ2-3 | TRBV29-1 | SVEAGGAEVPLTDTQY
few | TRBJ2-5 | TRBV5-4 | ASSPGLAGGYQETQY
once | TRBJ2-5 | TRBV9 | ASSVLPLAGEETQY
few | TRBJ2-2 | TRBV6-6 | ASSYSGGPDTGELF
. | TRBJ2-7 | TRBV5-5 | ASSLEGALYEQY
. | TRBJ1-1 | TRBV28 | ASSGTGGATKIYANTEAF